Listed below are T cell receptor beta chains from one sample, sequenced in a study of blood T cell repertoires in COVID-19. Sequencing was performed with immunoSEQ multiplex PCR; in TCRdb, only in-frame clones are kept and a portion is missing. Here the sample spans some 150,000 clones, about 80% being singletons. Sequencing was performed on PBMCs or T cells enriched from blood (not recorded which). Receptors originate from a woman aged 45-65 years who had recovered from COVID-19. Each CDR3 is given with its conserved first and last residue. Each record gives: J gene, V gene, D gene, clone size, CDR3 protein, CDR3 DNA. D genes are given only for firm matches. The size entry is marked missing in some rows and otherwise reads once, few, many or a size class.

>TRBJ1-6|TRBV19|.|.
CASSIRQGLSPLHF
TGTGCCAGTAGTATCCGGCAGGGGCTTTCACCCCTCCACTTT
>TRBJ1-1|TRBV7-9|.|.
CASSKGTEAFF
TGTGCCAGCAGTAAGGGGACTGAAGCTTTCTTT
>TRBJ1-1|TRBV19|.|.
CASSSVGRATTNTEAFF
TGTGCCAGTAGTTCGGTTGGCAGGGCCACTACGAACACTGAAGCTTTCTTT
>TRBJ1-2|TRBV14|TRBD1|.
CASSHTGTANYGYTF
TGTGCCAGCAGCCATACCGGGACAGCGAATTACGGCTACACCTTC
>TRBJ1-1|TRBV11-2|.|.
CASSFNRMNTEAFF
TGTGCCAGCAGCTTCAACAGGATGAACACTGAAGCTTTCTTT
>TRBJ1-3|TRBV7-9|TRBD1|.
CASKPRQGFGNTIYF
TGTGCCAGCAAACCTCGACAGGGGTTTGGAAACACCATATATTTT
>TRBJ1-6|TRBV6-6|TRBD1|.
CASSRTGTDAWTNSLHSPLHF
TGTGCCAGCAGTCGCACCGGGACAGACGCGTGGACCAATTCCCTCCATTCACCCCTCCACTTT
>TRBJ2-2|TRBV5-1|TRBD2|.
CASSLQLAGVGTGELFF
TGCGCCAGCAGCTTGCAACTAGCGGGGGTTGGCACCGGGGAGCTGTTTTTT
>TRBJ1-1|TRBV19|TRBD1|.
CASSRETGASEAFF
TGTGCCAGTAGTAGGGAGACAGGGGCCAGTGAAGCTTTCTTT
>TRBJ2-7|TRBV27|TRBD2|.
CASTPGLAGRYIYEQYF
TGTGCCAGCACCCCGGGACTAGCGGGACGTTATATCTACGAGCAGTACTTC
>TRBJ2-1|TRBV27|TRBD1|.
CASSSSGTGGYNEQFF
TGTGCCAGCAGTTCCTCCGGGACAGGGGGATACAATGAGCAGTTCTTC
>TRBJ2-7|TRBV28|.|.
CASSPPGYEQYF
TGTGCCAGCAGTCCCCCAGGGTACGAGCAGTACTTC
>TRBJ2-1|TRBV29-1|TRBD2|.
CSVELLAGGDNEQFF
TGCAGCGTTGAATTGCTAGCGGGTGGAGACAATGAGCAGTTCTTC
>TRBJ2-7|TRBV19|.|many
CASSAGGDSYEQYF
TGTGCCAGTAGTGCCGGGGGTGATTCCTACGAGCAGTACTTC
>TRBJ2-3|TRBV5-1|.|.
CASSSHRTETDTQYF
TGCGCCAGCAGCTCCCACCGGACAGAAACAGATACGCAGTATTTT
>TRBJ2-7|TRBV2|TRBD2|.
CASKASGAYYEQYF
TGTGCCAGCAAAGCAAGCGGGGCCTACTACGAGCAGTACTTC
>TRBJ1-2|TRBV19|.|.
CASTPLDRLNYGYTF
TGTGCCAGTACCCCTTTAGACAGGCTAAACTATGGCTACACCTTC
>TRBJ1-1|TRBV14|.|.
CASSREVTEAFF
TGTGCCAGCAGCCGGGAGGTCACTGAAGCTTTCTTT
>TRBJ2-3|TRBV5-1|TRBD2|.
CASSTGTSGEDTQYF
TGCGCCAGCAGCACGGGGACTAGCGGGGAAGATACGCAGTATTTT
>TRBJ1-1|TRBV5-5|.|once
CASSLAGSSTEAFF
TGTGCCAGCAGCTTGGCAGGGTCGAGCACTGAAGCTTTCTTT
>TRBJ1-2|TRBV19|.|.
CASQALDTYYGYTF
TGTGCCAGCCAGGCGCTCGACACGTACTATGGCTACACCTTC
>TRBJ2-2|TRBV7-9|.|.
CASHPRGLDTGELFF
TGTGCCAGCCATCCACGGGGATTAGACACCGGGGAGCTGTTTTTT
>TRBJ1-2|TRBV14|TRBD1|once
CASSLRGTAFTNYGYTF
TGTGCCAGCAGCCTCAGAGGGACAGCCTTTACTAACTATGGCTACACCTTC
>TRBJ2-7|TRBV28|TRBD2|.
CASSASGSGRGYEQYF
TGTGCCAGCAGCGCCTCGGGTAGCGGGAGGGGCTACGAGCAGTACTTC
>TRBJ1-2|TRBV5-6|TRBD1|.
CASSYDRGLSGYTF
TGTGCCAGCAGCTACGACAGGGGCCTCTCCGGTTACACCTTC
>TRBJ1-4|TRBV25-1|.|medium-sized
CASSGDTSNEKLFF
TGTGCCAGCTCCGGGGACACGTCTAATGAAAAACTGTTTTTT
>TRBJ1-2|TRBV14|.|.
CASSSAGARYGYTF
TGTGCCAGCAGCAGCGCAGGGGCCCGCTATGGCTACACCTTC
>TRBJ1-1|TRBV6-5|.|.
CASSQGTEAFF
TGTGCCAGCAGCCAGGGGACTGAAGCTTTCTTT
>TRBJ2-1|TRBV6-4|.|.
CASSDGPSGEQFF
TGTGCCAGCAGTGATGGTCCATCGGGTGAGCAGTTCTTC
>TRBJ1-1|TRBV18|TRBD1|.
CASSATTGGGTEAFF
TGTGCCAGCTCGGCGACCACAGGGGGCGGGACTGAAGCTTTCTTT
>TRBJ1-2|TRBV5-1|.|.
CASSLGSRGANSNYGYTF
TGCGCCAGCAGCTTGGGGAGCAGGGGAGCCAACTCTAACTATGGCTACACCTTC
>TRBJ1-1|TRBV7-2|.|once
CASKPENYNTEAFF
TGTGCCAGCAAGCCGGAGAATTATAACACTGAAGCTTTCTTT
>TRBJ1-1|TRBV7-9|.|.
CASSFGRVNTEAFF
TGTGCCAGCAGCTTCGGCAGGGTGAACACTGAAGCTTTCTTT
>TRBJ2-5|TRBV2|.|.
CASSGGQVQTQYF
TGTGCCAGCAGTGGGGGGCAGGTGCAGACCCAGTACTTC
>TRBJ2-1|TRBV10-3|TRBD2|.
CAISWDREPTSGRAGSYNEQFF
TGTGCCATCAGCTGGGACAGGGAACCGACTAGCGGGAGGGCCGGCTCCTACAATGAGCAGTTCTTC
>TRBJ2-7|TRBV27|.|once
CASSETPSATYEQYF
TGTGCCAGCAGCGAAACCCCGAGCGCCACCTACGAGCAGTACTTC
>TRBJ2-2|TRBV2|TRBD2|.
CASSEATGLAGATSELFF
TGTGCCAGCAGTGAAGCTACGGGACTAGCGGGGGCAACTTCCGAGCTGTTTTTT
>TRBJ1-2|TRBV2|.|.
CASSDRDSGYGYTF
TGTGCCAGCAGTGACAGGGACTCGGGCTATGGCTACACCTTC
>TRBJ2-1|TRBV7-9|TRBD2|few
CASSLSGGAYNEQFF
TGTGCCAGCAGCTTAAGCGGGGGGGCCTACAATGAGCAGTTCTTC
>TRBJ2-5|TRBV7-2|.|.
CASSRQEQETQYF
TGTGCCAGCAGCCGACAGGAACAAGAGACCCAGTACTTC
>TRBJ1-1|TRBV9|.|.
CASSRRGGTEAFF
TGTGCCAGCAGCCGCCGGGGGGGTACTGAAGCTTTCTTT